The entry below gives a single T cell receptor (beta chain) sequence along with its context. Antigen unknown. It was healthy bone marrow donors who served as donors. CDR3 length: 16 amino acids. CDR1 is SGHAT and CDR2 is FQDESV in the germline V gene (reference sequence). Germline trimming cut 4 bases from V and 5 bases from J; bases unmatched to any gene: 10. This sample is part of a study of cytomegalovirus exposure and HLA in healthy donors. Study findings and constraints: A missense variant in DCLRE1C was later tied to TCR beta V- and J-gene trimming.

PCR was performed using 60 Vbeta and 13 Jbeta primers. Sequenced by immunoSEQ multiplex PCR; TCRdb stores in-frame clones only, minus some. The sample contains 150,000 or so clones, around 84% of which appear only once. This receptor was taken from a man aged 50 or older in good health and CMV-seronegative. This sequence joins TRBV11-1 and TRBJ2-2, with 7 bases lining up with TRBD2. Sequencing was done on a sample of PBMCs. CDR3 sequence: CASSSQAGVGTGELFF. In DNA, the CDR3 is TGTGCCAGCAGCTCCCAGGCGGGAGTTGGAACCGGGGAGCTGTTTTTT.